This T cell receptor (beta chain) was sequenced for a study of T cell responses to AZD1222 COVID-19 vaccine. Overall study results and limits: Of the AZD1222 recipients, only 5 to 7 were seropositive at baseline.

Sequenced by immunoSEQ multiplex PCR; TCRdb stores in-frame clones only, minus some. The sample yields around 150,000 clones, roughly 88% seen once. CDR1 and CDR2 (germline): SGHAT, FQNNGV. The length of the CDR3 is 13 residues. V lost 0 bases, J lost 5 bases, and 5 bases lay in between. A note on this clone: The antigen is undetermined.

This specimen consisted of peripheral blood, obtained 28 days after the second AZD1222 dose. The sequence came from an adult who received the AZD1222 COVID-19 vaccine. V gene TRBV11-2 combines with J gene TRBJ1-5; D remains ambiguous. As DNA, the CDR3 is TGTGCCAGCAGCTTAGATCAGTATCAGCCCCAGCATTTT. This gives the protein CASSLDQYQPQHF.